This TCR beta chain is drawn from a study of CD8+ T cells in alopecia areata. Study details: Treatment ran 6 to 18 months, with 6 months of follow-up afterward.

Findings of the study overall: Compared with normal scalp, lesional scalp had higher clonality and more expanded CD8+ clones.

As the sequencing template, cDNA was produced by extracting RNA and reverse transcribing it. The repertoire was sequenced with immunoSEQ multiplex PCR; TCRdb's copy has only in-frame clones and lacks some. The sample consists of 140,000 to 150,000 clones, approximately 51% of them appearing once. Alopecia areata patients provided lesional scalp punch biopsies and peripheral blood, both collected for the study. Sorting separated CD4+ and CD8+ T cells out of PBMCs. This clone appeared a few times. What it binds is unknown. V shed 1 base and J shed 1 base, with 14 bases lying between them. Germline-derived CDR1 and CDR2 are MNHNS and SASEGT. This CDR3 contains 17 residues.

Sequencing was performed on CD4+ T cells sorted from blood, taken at week 0. The sequence was obtained from a human donor with alopecia areata. The chain has TRBV6-1 and TRBJ1-5; tentative D call: TRBD1 (6 bases). This chain's CDR3 is CASSEVKGGGSNQPQHF. The CDR3 coding sequence is TGTGCCAGCAGTGAAGTTAAAGGGGGGGGAAGCAATCAGCCCCAGCATTTT.